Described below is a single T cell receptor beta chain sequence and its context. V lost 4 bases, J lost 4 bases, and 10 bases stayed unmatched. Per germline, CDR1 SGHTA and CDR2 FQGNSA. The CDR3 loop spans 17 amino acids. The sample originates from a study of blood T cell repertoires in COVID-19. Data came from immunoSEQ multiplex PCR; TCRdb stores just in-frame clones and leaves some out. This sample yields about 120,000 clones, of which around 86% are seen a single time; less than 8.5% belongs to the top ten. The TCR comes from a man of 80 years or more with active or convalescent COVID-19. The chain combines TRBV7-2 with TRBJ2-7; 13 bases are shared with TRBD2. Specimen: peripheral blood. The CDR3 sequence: CASSYQGLAGDYYEQYF. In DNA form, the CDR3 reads TGTGCCAGCAGCTACCAAGGACTAGCGGGAGATTATTACGAGCAGTACTTC.